What follows is one T cell receptor beta chain and its context. Its specific antigen is unknown. No clone much larger than this one lies a single base away; base qualities are absent. Deletion took 2 bases off V and 4 bases off J, with a span of 15 bases between the germline ends. The CDR3 contains 15 residues, cysteine and phenylalanine counted. The kept DNA is CDR3 alone, 45 bases in frame from the first base. For CDR1 and CDR2, the germline V gene (reference sequence) lists SGHNT and YYREEE. At diagnosis, peripheral blood, uninvolved tumor-adjacent lung and tumor were collected and stored as a combination of fresh-frozen and FFPE material. For TCR repertoire profiling, blood samples were analyzed in the form of peripheral blood mononuclear cells. TCR beta CDR3 regions were sequenced from DNA using the immunoSEQ Assay. Processing in the source paper ran as follows. To compute T cell density, TCR beta template counts were normalized to usable DNA, which was estimated by amplifying housekeeping genes. Richness was estimated with the preseqR package, extrapolating to 400,000 templates for PBMC samples and 120,000 templates for tissue samples. Clonality was taken to be one minus Pielou's evenness. Tissue-enriched TCRs were identified through differential abundance testing performed on productive amino-acid clonotypes, with a minimum total count of 5 and an alpha of 0.1. Repertoire overlap between compartments was quantified with the Jaccard Index and Morisita Overlap Index. TCR beta CDR3s were clustered by GLIPH together with public tetramer-defined viral CDR3s, and at least three viral sequences plus V-gene enrichment were required for viral motifs. TCRdb holds this immuneACCESS table with in-frame rearrangements only. Some clones are missing; in checked studies, unresolved V genes explain under half, and the rest has no known cause. V and J calls and clone size come straight from that table; D and trimming were deduced from the DNA. Counted in this sample were about 35,000 clones; approximately 90% of them appeared once. Approximately 2% of the sample is in the top ten clones.

The sample comes from a study of T cells in localized non-small cell lung cancer (dated by TCRdb to the early 2020s). Study-level background: The study analyzed T cell repertoires of about 230 early-stage NSCLC patients, comparing tumors and uninvolved tumor-adjacent lungs. The cohort consisted of 236 treatment-naive NSCLC patients whose localized lung tumors had been resected. The mean age of the NSCLC patients was under 70 years, with fewer than 150 men and 85 to 110 women. Overall study outcomes, separate from this receptor: Multi-region tumor sequencing was not performed, so intratumor heterogeneity could not be excluded. Higher blood T cell density associated with longer overall survival, while higher adjacent-lung clonality associated with shorter survival. Of the top 100 tumor clones, a median of 57 were detected in paired uninvolved adjacent lung; about 28 were also among that lung's top 100. Because of the exploratory design, TCR variables were selected using unadjusted p-values without false-discovery rate correction. The highest T cell clonality was observed in uninvolved tumor-adjacent lung, where clonality exceeded that of tumor, suggesting that antigenic responses were more focused in uninvolved tumor-adjacent lung.

The sequenced sample was peripheral blood, obtained before any cancer treatment. The sequence derives from a female donor of 60 years or more with stage I lung adenocarcinoma. The rearrangement joined TRBV5-4 to TRBJ1-2, with no reliable assignment of the D segment. The sequenced DNA: TGTGCCAGCAGCTTCCGGGCGACCGGTGGCTATGGCTACACCTTC. The translation is CASSFRATGGYGYTF.